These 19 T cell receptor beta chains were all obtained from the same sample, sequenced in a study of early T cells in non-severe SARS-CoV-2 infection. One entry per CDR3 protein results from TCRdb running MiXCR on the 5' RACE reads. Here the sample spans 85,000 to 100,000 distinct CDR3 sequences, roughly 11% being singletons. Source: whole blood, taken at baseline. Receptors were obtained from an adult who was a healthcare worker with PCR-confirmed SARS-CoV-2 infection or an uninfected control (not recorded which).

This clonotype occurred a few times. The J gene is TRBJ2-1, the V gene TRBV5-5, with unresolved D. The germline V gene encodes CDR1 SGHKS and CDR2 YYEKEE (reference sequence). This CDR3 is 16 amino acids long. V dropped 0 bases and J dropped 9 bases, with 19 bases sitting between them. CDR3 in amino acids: CASSLGTLRHVGEQFF. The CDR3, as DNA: TGTGCCAGCAGCTTGGGGACCCTCCGACATGTGGGTGAGCAGTTCTTC.

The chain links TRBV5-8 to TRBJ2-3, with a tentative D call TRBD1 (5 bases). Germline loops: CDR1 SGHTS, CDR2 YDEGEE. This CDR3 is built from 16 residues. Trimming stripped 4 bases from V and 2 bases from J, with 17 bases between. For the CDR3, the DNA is TGTGCCAGCAGCCGATCGTTGGACACGATCACAGATACGCAGTATTTT. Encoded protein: CASSRSLDTITDTQYF.

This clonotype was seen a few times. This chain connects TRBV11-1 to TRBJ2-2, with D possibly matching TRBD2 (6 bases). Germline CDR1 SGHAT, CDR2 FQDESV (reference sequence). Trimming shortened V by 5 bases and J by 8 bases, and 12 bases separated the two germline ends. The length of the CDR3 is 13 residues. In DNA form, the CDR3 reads TGTGCCAGCAGCCTCTCCCGGGAGGGGGAGCTGTTTTTT. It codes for CASSLSREGELFF.

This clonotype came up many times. CDR3 residues: CASSSSGSNQPQHF. DNA for the CDR3: TGTGCCAGCAGTTCCTCGGGGTCAAATCAGCCCCAGCATTTT. This chain joins TRBV27 and TRBJ1-5; no clear D. Germline CDR1 is MNHEY and CDR2 is SMNVEV (reference sequence). V was cut by 4 bases and J by 4 bases, with 11 bases left in between. The CDR3 is 14 residues long.

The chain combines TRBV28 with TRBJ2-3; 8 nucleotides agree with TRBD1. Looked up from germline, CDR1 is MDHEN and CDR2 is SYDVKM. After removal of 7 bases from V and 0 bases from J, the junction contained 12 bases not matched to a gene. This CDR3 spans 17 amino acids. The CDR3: CASTDPLTGASTDTQYF. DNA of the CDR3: TGTGCCAGCACCGATCCCCTGACAGGGGCTAGCACAGATACGCAGTATTTT. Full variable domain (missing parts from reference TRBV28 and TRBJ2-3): DVKVTQSSRYLVKRTGEKVFLECVQDMDHENMFWYRQDPGLGLRLIYFSYDVKMKEKGDIPEGYSVSREKKERFSLILESASTNQTSMYLCASTDPLTGASTDTQYFGPGTRLTVL.

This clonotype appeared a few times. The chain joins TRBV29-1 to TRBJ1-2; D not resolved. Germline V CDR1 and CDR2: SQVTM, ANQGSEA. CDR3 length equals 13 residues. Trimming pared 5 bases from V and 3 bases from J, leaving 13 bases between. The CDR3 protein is CSVRSTSDYGYTF. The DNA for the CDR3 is TGCAGCGTTCGGTCCACCAGCGACTATGGCTACACCTTC.

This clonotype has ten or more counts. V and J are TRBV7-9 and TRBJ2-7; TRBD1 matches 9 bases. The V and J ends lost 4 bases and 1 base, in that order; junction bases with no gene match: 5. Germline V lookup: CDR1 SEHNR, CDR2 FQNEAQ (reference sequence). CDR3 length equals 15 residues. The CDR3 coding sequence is TGTGCCAGCAGCTCGACAGGGGGATATTCCTACGAGCAGTACTTC. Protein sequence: CASSSTGGYSYEQYF.

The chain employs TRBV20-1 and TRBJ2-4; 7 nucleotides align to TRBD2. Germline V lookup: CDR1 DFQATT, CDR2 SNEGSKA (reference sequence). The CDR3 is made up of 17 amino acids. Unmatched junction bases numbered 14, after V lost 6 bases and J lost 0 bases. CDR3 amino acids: CSATPPGGRLAKNIQYF. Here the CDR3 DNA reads TGCAGTGCCACCCCCCCGGGGGGACGACTAGCCAAAAACATTCAGTACTTC.

The CDR3 region has the DNA TGTGCCAGTAGTAATTTCCCAGCCACTGAAGCTTTCTTT. This sequence encodes CASSNFPATEAFF. The chain has TRBV19 and TRBJ1-1; D is uncertain. This CDR3 has 13 amino acids. V lost 4 bases, J lost 4 bases, and 10 bases lay in between. Germline V gives CDR1 LNHDA, CDR2 SQIVND (reference sequence).

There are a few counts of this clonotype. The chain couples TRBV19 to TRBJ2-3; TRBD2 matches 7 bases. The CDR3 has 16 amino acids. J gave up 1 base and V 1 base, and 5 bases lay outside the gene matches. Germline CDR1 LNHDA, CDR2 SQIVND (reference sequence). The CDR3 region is CASSIGSGSGTDTQYF. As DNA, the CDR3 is TGTGCCAGTAGTATAGGTAGCGGGTCTGGCACAGATACGCAGTATTTT.

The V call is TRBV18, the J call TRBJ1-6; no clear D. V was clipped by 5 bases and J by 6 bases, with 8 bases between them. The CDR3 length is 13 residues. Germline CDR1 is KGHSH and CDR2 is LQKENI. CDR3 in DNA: TGTGCCAGCTCAAGTCACCTTAATTCACCCCTCCACTTT. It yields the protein CASSSHLNSPLHF.

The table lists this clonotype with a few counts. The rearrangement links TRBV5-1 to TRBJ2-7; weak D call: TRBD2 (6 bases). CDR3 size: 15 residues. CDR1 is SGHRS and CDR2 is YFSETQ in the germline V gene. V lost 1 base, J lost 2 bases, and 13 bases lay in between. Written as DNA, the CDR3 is TGCGCCAGCAGCTTGTCTTGGGGGGTAACCTACGAGCAGTACTTC. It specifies CASSLSWGVTYEQYF.

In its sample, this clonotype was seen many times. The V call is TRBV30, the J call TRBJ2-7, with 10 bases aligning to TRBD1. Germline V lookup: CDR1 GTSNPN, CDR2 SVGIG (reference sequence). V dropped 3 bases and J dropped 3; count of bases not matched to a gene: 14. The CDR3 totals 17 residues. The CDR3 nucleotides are TGTGCCTGGAGCCAGGGGCCGGGGACAGGGGACCACTACGAGCAGTACTTC. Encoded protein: CAWSQGPGTGDHYEQYF.

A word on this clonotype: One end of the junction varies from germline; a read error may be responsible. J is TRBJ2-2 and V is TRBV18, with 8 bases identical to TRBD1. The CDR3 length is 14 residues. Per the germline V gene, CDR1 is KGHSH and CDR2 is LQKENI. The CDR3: CVSSHGQGSGELFF. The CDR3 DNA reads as TGTGTCAGCTCTCATGGACAGGGCAGCGGGGAGCTGTTTTTT.

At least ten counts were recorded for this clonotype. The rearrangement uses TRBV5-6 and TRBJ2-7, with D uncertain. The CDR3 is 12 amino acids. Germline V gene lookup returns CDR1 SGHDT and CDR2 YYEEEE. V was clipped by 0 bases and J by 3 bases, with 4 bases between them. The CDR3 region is CASSLEYYEQYF. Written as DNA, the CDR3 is TGTGCCAGCAGCTTGGAGTACTACGAGCAGTACTTC.

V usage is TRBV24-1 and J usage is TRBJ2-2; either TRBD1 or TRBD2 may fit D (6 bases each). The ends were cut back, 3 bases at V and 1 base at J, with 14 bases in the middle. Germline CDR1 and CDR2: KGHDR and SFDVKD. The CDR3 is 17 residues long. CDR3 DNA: TGTGCCACCAGTGATCCCTGGAGGGACAAGAACACCGGGGAGCTGTTTTTT. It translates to CATSDPWRDKNTGELFF.

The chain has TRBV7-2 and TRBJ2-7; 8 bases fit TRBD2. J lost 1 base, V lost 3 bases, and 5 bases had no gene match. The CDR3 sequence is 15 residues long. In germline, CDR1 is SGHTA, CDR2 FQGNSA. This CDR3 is CASSLSGGPSYEQYF. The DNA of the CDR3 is TGTGCCAGCAGCTTGAGCGGGGGCCCTTCCTACGAGCAGTACTTC.

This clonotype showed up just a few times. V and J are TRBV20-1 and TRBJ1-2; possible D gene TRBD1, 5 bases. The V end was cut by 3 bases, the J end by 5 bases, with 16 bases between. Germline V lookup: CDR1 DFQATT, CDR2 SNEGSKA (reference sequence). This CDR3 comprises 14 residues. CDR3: CSASPPWGGYGYTF. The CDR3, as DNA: TGCAGTGCTAGCCCACCGTGGGGGGGGTATGGCTACACCTTC.

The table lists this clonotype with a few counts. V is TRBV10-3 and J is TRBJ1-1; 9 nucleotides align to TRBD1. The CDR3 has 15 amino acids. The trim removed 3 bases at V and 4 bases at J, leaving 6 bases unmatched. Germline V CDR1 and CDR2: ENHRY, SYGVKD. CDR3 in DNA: TGTGCCATCAGTGATCTGGACAGGGGAGCCACTGAAGCTTTCTTT. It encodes CAISDLDRGATEAFF.